The TCR beta chain described here comes from a study of beta chain features in type 1 diabetes. Study-wide findings and caveats: Although PCR might favor shorter templates, it would do so equally in patients and controls. A cDNA-based sequencing approach could over-represent cells with high TCR expression.

CDR3 length equals 14 residues. Germline lookup yields CDR1 LNHDA and CDR2 SQIVND (reference sequence). V lost 6 bases, J lost 9 bases, and 18 bases lay in between. This clone was counted a few times. The antigen is unknown. Expressed TCRB transcripts got sequenced, as all isolated RNA was reverse transcribed. Repertoires were generated with immunoSEQ multiplex PCR, while TCRdb's copy carries only in-frame clones and drops some. The sample yields about 360,000 clones, roughly 13% seen once. The source of this sequence is a man between 18 and 29 years old in good health. The sequencing input was naive CD4+ T cells from blood. The chain recombines TRBV19 with TRBJ1-5; D ambiguous. The CDR3 loop is CASSPPWEVWPQHF. The CDR3 bases are TGTGCCAGTAGCCCCCCATGGGAGGTATGGCCCCAGCATTTT.